These 25 T cell receptor beta chains originate from one sample sequenced in a study of regulatory T cells in long-lasting Graves disease. According to the study, TCR beta libraries were built with iRepertoire HTBI primers and CDR3-region Arm-PCR. A single record per CDR3 protein comes from TCRdb applying MiXCR to the multiplex PCR reads. The sample holds almost 450,000 distinct CDR3 sequences, about 16% seen once. Time point defined: newly diagnosed GD, antithyroid drugs for less than 3 months. PBMC-extracted RNA yielded the TCR library. This sample was shared with a second study, whose subject was T cells in Graves' hyperthyroidism and ophthalmopathy.

The sample consisted of peripheral blood mononuclear cells (PBMCs), taken at new diagnosis, from a patient treated with antithyroid drugs. The receptors come from a woman aged 25-40 years with Graves disease.

To note about this clonotype: Just one base apart from a much larger clone, this may be a read error. V gene TRBV6-2 or TRBV6-3 combines with J gene TRBJ2-1; D gene unclear. The better agreement between TRBJ2-5 and the DNA end casts doubt on the J call. CDR3 length equals 16 residues. Germline V lookup: CDR1 MNHEY, CDR2 SVGEGT. Written as DNA, the CDR3 is TGTGCCGGCAGTGCCAGCCCCACCCGGGCCCGGGAGACCCAGTACTTC. This sequence encodes CAGSASPTRARETQYF.

The sample holds many counts of this clonotype. V gene TRBV27 combines with J gene TRBJ1-1; TRBD1 matches at 7 bases. Trimming at V came to 7 bases and at J to 4 bases, leaving 12 bases not matched to a gene. Germline values: CDR1 MNHEY, CDR2 SMNVEV (reference sequence). The CDR3 is 15 amino acids. CDR3 region: CASKPLKGAFTEAFF. CDR3 sequence (DNA): TGTGCCAGCAAACCACTTAAGGGGGCTTTCACTGAAGCTTTCTTT.

The chain combines TRBV20-1 with TRBJ1-5; D uncertain. The CDR3 consists of 15 residues. Trimming removed 6 bases from V and 11 bases from J, with 26 bases in between. Per the germline V gene, CDR1 is DFQATT and CDR2 is SNEGSKA (reference sequence). CDR3 sequence: CSAKRSEGDSSAQHF. The CDR3 DNA is TGCAGTGCCAAACGGTCGGAGGGCGATTCTTCAGCCCAGCATTTT.

The chain has TRBV20-1 and TRBJ1-6; a weak D match, TRBD1 (5 bases). This CDR3 spans 14 amino acids. Germline V gives CDR1 DFQATT, CDR2 SNEGSKA (reference sequence). The ends were cut back, 3 bases at V and 7 bases at J, with 13 bases in the middle. The CDR3 region is CSASWGKRNSPLHF. CDR3 nucleotide sequence: TGCAGTGCTAGTTGGGGGAAGAGGAATTCACCCCTCCACTTT.

The gene calls are TRBV2 and TRBJ2-7; the D gene could be TRBD1 or TRBD2 (5 bases each). There are 15 residues in the CDR3. Germline CDR1 and CDR2: SNHLY and FYNNEI. Trimming shortened V by 7 bases and J by 3 bases, and 19 bases separated the two germline ends. The CDR3 DNA follows: TGTGCCAGCATTTTTGCAGCCGGGACCTTCTACGAGCAGTACTTC. This gives the protein CASIFAAGTFYEQYF.

This clonotype was counted ten times or more. The chain joins TRBV6-2 or TRBV6-3 to TRBJ1-5; the D gene is possibly TRBD1 (6 bases). Trimming stripped 4 bases from V and 6 bases from J, with 13 bases between. CDR1 and CDR2 from the germline V gene are MNHEY and SVGEGT. This CDR3 is built from 14 residues. The CDR3 bases are TGTGCCAGCAGTTTGGCAGGGACAATTCAGCCCCAGCATTTT. Amino acids: CASSLAGTIQPQHF.

V usage is TRBV7-9 and J usage is TRBJ1-2; D is uncertain. This CDR3 is 12 amino acids long. Germline values: CDR1 SEHNR, CDR2 FQNEAQ (reference sequence). V lost 5 bases, J lost 12 bases, and 16 bases lay in between. The CDR3 nucleotides read TGTGCCAGCAGCCCAGGAACAGACGTGGACACCTTC. This codes for CASSPGTDVDTF.

This clonotype has a count of ten or more. The chain carries TRBV18 and TRBJ1-5; D is uncertain. There are 13 residues in the CDR3. The germline V gene has CDR1 KGHSH and CDR2 LQKENI. V dropped 4 bases and J dropped 5 bases, with 9 bases sitting between them. In nucleotides, the CDR3 is TGTGCCAGCTCACTCTTGGCGGATCAGCCCCAGCATTTT. Residues: CASSLLADQPQHF.

The sample holds many counts of this clonotype. The chain links TRBV18 to TRBJ2-5, with D tentatively TRBD1 (6 bases). CDR1 is KGHSH, CDR2 LQKENI, per germline. Trimming left V 2 bases short and J 11 bases short, with 18 bases between. The CDR3 consists of 14 residues. CDR3 in amino acids: CASSPGDRLPLQYF. The CDR3 bases are TGTGCCAGCTCACCAGGAGACAGGTTGCCATTACAGTACTTC.

V usage is TRBV4-1 and J usage is TRBJ2-1; 13 bases fit TRBD2. With 0 bases clipped from V and 15 bases from J, the junction kept 8 bases outside the gene matches. The CDR3 totals 15 residues. Per the germline V gene, CDR1 is MGHRA and CDR2 is YSYEKL. CDR3 protein: CASSQDRTSGGWRFF. The CDR3 bases are TGCGCCAGCAGCCAAGATCGGACTAGCGGGGGTTGGAGGTTCTTC.

This clonotype has only a few counts. The chain joins TRBV10-3 to TRBJ2-7; 12 nucleotides agree with TRBD2. J lost 4 bases, V lost 6 bases, and 10 bases had no gene match. This CDR3 contains 16 residues. Germline values: CDR1 ENHRY, CDR2 SYGVKD. In nucleotides, the CDR3 is TGTGCCATCAGCTACACGACTAGCGGGAGTGGGTACGAGCAGTACTTC. Protein product: CAISYTTSGSGYEQYF.

This clonotype was found many times. The chain uses TRBV27 and TRBJ2-7; D uncertain. V gave up 1 base and J gave up 0 bases, with 7 bases separating them. Germline lookup yields CDR1 MNHEY and CDR2 SMNVEV (reference sequence). The length of the CDR3 is 14 residues. This CDR3 is CASSLYGNSYEQYF. In DNA, the CDR3 is TGTGCCAGCAGTTTATACGGAAACTCCTACGAGCAGTACTTC.

This clonotype was seen many times. The chain has TRBV6-2 or TRBV6-3 and TRBJ2-7; D is unresolved. The CDR3 loop spans 13 amino acids. V lost 8 bases and J 3 bases, leaving 14 bases between the germline ends. Looked up from germline, CDR1 is MNHEY and CDR2 is SVGEGT. CDR3 in DNA: TGTGCCAGCCGAACCTTGAACTTCTACGAGCAGTACTTC. This codes for CASRTLNFYEQYF.

The rearrangement uses TRBV18 and TRBJ2-5; D unresolved. CDR1 and CDR2 from the germline V gene are KGHSH and LQKENI. V gave up 2 bases and J gave up 1 base, with 8 bases separating them. The CDR3 contains 14 residues. CDR3: CASSPVSPQETQYF. The CDR3 nucleotides are TGTGCCAGCTCACCAGTCTCACCCCAAGAGACCCAGTACTTC.

This clonotype was found many times. V and J are TRBV7-9 and TRBJ1-1; no reliable D call. The CDR3 loop spans 14 amino acids. Germline V lookup: CDR1 SEHNR, CDR2 FQNEAQ (reference sequence). Between the trimmed V and J ends, which lost 2 bases and 4 bases, there was a span of 11 bases. CDR3: CASSLLGSRTEAFF. The CDR3 DNA sequence: TGTGCCAGCAGCTTACTGGGTAGTCGCACTGAAGCTTTCTTT.

There are many counts of this clonotype. The chain joins TRBV20-1 to TRBJ2-5; maybe TRBD1 (5 bases). CDR3 length equals 13 residues. The V gene lost 6 bases and the J gene lost 2 bases, with 13 bases spanning the gap. Germline-derived CDR1 and CDR2 are DFQATT and SNEGSKA (reference sequence). In DNA form, the CDR3 reads TGCAGTGCCAAAGTCGCAGGGCAAGAGACCCAGTACTTC. Residues: CSAKVAGQETQYF.

This clonotype was seen ten or more times. V usage is TRBV6-5 and J usage is TRBJ1-1; D gene uncertain. Trimming removed 2 bases from V and 5 bases from J, with 21 bases in between. The CDR3 sequence is 17 residues long. Germline values: CDR1 MNHEY, CDR2 SVGAGI. CDR3 in amino acids: CASSYPPQTTRETEAFF. In nucleotides, the CDR3 is TGTGCCAGCAGTTACCCCCCTCAGACAACCAGAGAGACTGAAGCTTTCTTT.

In its sample, this clonotype was seen many times. The chain employs TRBV12-3 or TRBV12-4 and TRBJ1-1; unclear D gene. CDR3 length: 11 residues. The germline V and J ends were trimmed by 6 bases and 3 bases, with 5 bases remaining between them. CDR3 nucleotide sequence: TGTGCCAGCAGAAAGTACACTGAAGCTTTCTTT. This encodes CASRKYTEAFF.

The table lists this clonotype with a few counts. J is TRBJ1-4 and V is TRBV19, with D perhaps matching TRBD1 (5 bases). The CDR3 is made up of 13 amino acids. Deletions cut 7 bases from V and 16 bases from J, with 22 bases between. Germline CDR1 reads LNHDA; CDR2 reads SQIVND (reference sequence). DNA of the CDR3: TGTGCCAGTACGTTTGGAGACAGCCACGAGAGGTTTTTT. It encodes CASTFGDSHERFF.

At least ten counts were recorded for this clonotype. This chain uses TRBV28 with TRBJ1-1; the D gene is possibly TRBD1 (5 bases). V lost 3 bases and J 4 bases, leaving 15 bases between the germline ends. Per the germline V gene, CDR1 is MDHEN and CDR2 is SYDVKM. The CDR3 extends over 15 amino acids. The CDR3 protein is CASSLRTQGGTEAFF. CDR3 sequence (DNA): TGTGCCAGCAGTTTGAGAACCCAGGGCGGCACTGAAGCTTTCTTT.

This clonotype was observed at least ten times. The chain has TRBV3-1 and TRBJ2-7; weak D call: TRBD2 (6 bases). The V end was cut by 6 bases, the J end by 1 base, with 10 bases between. The CDR3 spans 13 residues. Germline-derived CDR1 and CDR2 are LGHDT and YNNKEL (reference sequence). The CDR3 DNA sequence: TGTGCCAGCAGTGGGACTGTTTCCTACGAGCAGTACTTC. Translating gives CASSGTVSYEQYF.

At least ten counts were recorded for this clonotype. The V call is TRBV19, the J call TRBJ2-1; D assignment may be TRBD1 or TRBD2 (5 bases each). The germline CDR1 and CDR2 sequences are LNHDA and SQIVND (reference sequence). V was shortened by 5 bases and J by 2 bases, with 10 bases between the two germline ends. The CDR3 sequence is 14 residues long. CDR3 nucleotides: TGTGCCAGTAGTTGGGGCGGGCCCTACAATGAGCAGTTCTTC. Translation: CASSWGGPYNEQFF.

This clonotype was counted ten times or more. The chain links TRBV27 to TRBJ2-2, with D unresolved. The CDR3 sequence is 12 residues long. The germline CDR1 and CDR2 sequences are MNHEY and SMNVEV (reference sequence). Trimming left V 4 bases short and J 6 bases short, with 6 bases between. CDR3 DNA sequence: TGTGCCAGCAGTTACCGTGCCGGGGAGCTGTTTTTT. Protein: CASSYRAGELFF.

This clonotype was detected a few times. The gene calls are TRBV20-1 and TRBJ1-4; a weak D match, TRBD1 (6 bases). CDR1 DFQATT and CDR2 SNEGSKA come from the germline V gene (reference sequence). Trimming removed 1 base at V and 4 bases at J, with 10 bases between. The CDR3 sequence is 14 residues long. CDR3 bases: TGCAGTGCTAGAGTAGGGGGGTATAATGAAAAACTGTTTTTT. Translated: CSARVGGYNEKLFF.

This clonotype was counted at least ten times. V gene TRBV29-1 combines with J gene TRBJ2-3; 7 nucleotides match TRBD2. CDR3 size: 15 residues. The ends lost 2 bases at V and 6 bases at J; junction bases unmatched: 11. Per the germline V gene, CDR1 is SQVTM and CDR2 is ANQGSEA. CDR3 in DNA: TGCAGCGTTGAATCCGCGGGAGTTTTTTCCGATACGCAGTATTTT. It encodes CSVESAGVFSDTQYF.